The 24 T cell receptor beta chains below come from one sample, sequenced in a study of OX40 agonist ivuxolimab in advanced cancers. The repertoire was sequenced with immunoSEQ multiplex PCR; TCRdb's copy has only in-frame clones and lacks some. This sample yields 31,000 or so clones, of which 90% to 95% are seen a single time; 4.8% belongs to the top ten. The material was CD4+ or CD8+ T cells sorted from blood, obtained in a trial of the OX40 agonist ivuxolimab. These receptors came from an adult with an advanced solid tumor such as melanoma, head and neck, liver or kidney cancer.

This rearrangement joins TRBV4-1 to TRBJ2-7, with 7 bases that match TRBD1. The CDR3 covers 17 residues. The ends lost 1 base at V and 0 bases at J; junction bases unmatched: 9. CDR1 and CDR2 from the germline V gene are MGHRA and YSYEKL. DNA for the CDR3: TGCGCCAGCAGCCAAGGGGCCGGGACAGCAGTCTCCTACGAGCAGTACGTC. This encodes CASSQGAGTAVSYEQYV.

The V call is TRBV7-8, the J call TRBJ2-1; tentatively, D is TRBD2 (5 bases). The CDR3 has 14 residues. CDR1 SGHVS and CDR2 FQNEAQ come from the germline V gene. Trimming cost V 2 bases and J 4 bases, with 9 bases left between them. The CDR3 sequence is CASSLHGLYNEQFF. The CDR3 region has the DNA TGTGCCAGCAGCTTACACGGACTTTACAATGAGCAGTTCTTC.

As for this clone: At one end, the junction sequence differs from germline, possibly due to a read error. This rearrangement joins TRBV7-7 to TRBJ2-2; 7 nucleotides line up with TRBD2. This CDR3 comprises 17 residues. Germline-derived CDR1 and CDR2 are SSHAT and FNYEAQ (reference sequence). The CDR3 sequence is CASSQNWWEGGTGELFF. CDR3 sequence (DNA): TGTGCTAGCAGCCAAAACTGGTGGGAGGGCGGCACCGGGGAGCTGTTTTTT. Variable domain in full (rest from reference TRBV7-7 and TRBJ2-2): GAGVSQSPRYKVTKRGQDVTLRCDPISSHATLYWYQQALGQGPEFLTYFNYEAQPDKSGLPSDRFSAERPEGSISTLTIQRTEQRDSAMYRCASSQNWWEGGTGELFFGEGSRLTVL.

V usage is TRBV5-5 and J usage is TRBJ1-1; D may be TRBD1 (5 bases). Germline-derived CDR1 and CDR2 are SGHKS and YYEKEE (reference sequence). The V end was cut by 4 bases, the J end by 0 bases, with 7 bases between. The CDR3 is 13 residues long. The CDR3 is CASSPDMNTEAFF. DNA of the CDR3: TGTGCCAGCAGCCCGGACATGAACACTGAAGCTTTCTTT. The full variable domain, in which reference TRBV5-5 and TRBJ1-1 provide the parts outside the CDR3, is DAGVTQSPTHLIKTRGQQVTLRCSPISGHKSVSWYQQVLGQGPQFIFQYYEKEERGRGNFPDRFSARQFPNYSSELNVNALLLGDSALYLCASSPDMNTEAFFGQGTRLTVV.

The V call is TRBV9, the J call TRBJ1-1, with TRBD1 as a possible D gene (5 bases). Trimming cost V 2 bases and J 6 bases, with 14 bases left between them. CDR3 length: 14 residues. Per the germline V gene, CDR1 is SGDLS and CDR2 is YYNGEE. CDR3: CASSVGGVTSEAFF. Written as DNA, the CDR3 is TGTGCCAGCAGCGTTGGAGGGGTTACGTCTGAAGCTTTCTTT. Supplemented by reference TRBV9 and TRBJ1-1, the full variable domain reads DSGVTQTPKHLITATGQRVTLRCSPRSGDLSVYWYQQSLDQGLQFLIQYYNGEERAKGNILERFSAQQFPDLHSELNLSSLELGDSALYFCASSVGGVTSEAFFGQGTRLTVV.

The chain couples TRBV6-1 to TRBJ2-7, with a tentative D call TRBD2 (6 bases). With 6 bases removed from V and 3 bases from J, the gap between germline ends came to 9 bases. Per the germline V gene, CDR1 is MNHNS and CDR2 is SASEGT. This CDR3 is built from 12 residues. The CDR3 nucleotides read TGTGCCAGCAGAACGGAGGGCTACGAGCAGTACGTC. Residues: CASRTEGYEQYV.

This clone is a singleton in its sample. This chain links TRBV5-6 with TRBJ2-7; 9 bases match TRBD1. V shed 4 bases and J 0 bases; nucleotides not matched to a gene: 8. The CDR3 covers 16 residues. Germline V gene data show CDR1 as SGHDT and CDR2 as YYEEEE. CDR3 sequence reads: CASSPGQGWDSYEQYF. The CDR3 region has the DNA TGTGCCAGCAGCCCGGGACAGGGTTGGGACTCCTACGAGCAGTACTTC.

The genes are TRBV21-1 and TRBJ2-7; TRBD2 is the table's D call, not checked against the DNA. TRBV21-1 is shown as a pseudogene. This CDR3 contains 16 residues. The CDR3 DNA reads TGTGCCACCTCACACCGGCTGACTGGAAGGCCCTACGAGCAGTACTTC. Its translation is CATSHRLTGRPYEQYF.

CDR3 sequence: CASSPPGSLETQYF. CDR3 sequence (DNA): TGTGCCAGTAGTCCACCGGGCAGCCTAGAGACCCAGTACTTC. The chain is built from TRBV19 and TRBJ2-5; no clear D. Germline V CDR1 and CDR2: LNHDA, SQIVND (reference sequence). The CDR3 runs 14 residues. With 5 bases removed from V and 4 bases from J, the gap between germline ends came to 14 bases.

V is TRBV19 and J is TRBJ1-5; 7 nucleotides agree with TRBD1. V lost 1 base, J lost 4 bases, and 4 bases stayed unmatched. Germline V gives CDR1 LNHDA, CDR2 SQIVND (reference sequence). The CDR3 contains 15 residues. CDR3 nucleotides: TGTGCCAGTAGTATAGGCCACAGGGGTAATCAGCCCCAGCATTTT. This translates into CASSIGHRGNQPQHF.

The chain carries TRBV9 and TRBJ2-2; 10 positions match TRBD1. This CDR3 has 18 residues. CDR1 and CDR2 (germline): SGDLS, YYNGEE. The V segment lost 3 bases and the J segment 1 base; nucleotides outside the gene matches: 9. CDR3 sequence: CASSANLRTGGNTGELFF. The CDR3 DNA sequence: TGTGCCAGCAGCGCAAACCTCCGGACAGGGGGGAACACCGGGGAGCTGTTTTTT. The full variable domain, completed using reference TRBV9 and TRBJ2-2, is DSGVTQTPKHLITATGQRVTLRCSPRSGDLSVYWYQQSLDQGLQFLIQYYNGEERAKGNILERFSAQQFPDLHSELNLSSLELGDSALYFCASSANLRTGGNTGELFFGEGSRLTVL.

As to this clone: Distinct nucleotide sequences in the sample also encode this CDR3. This chain uses TRBV5-1 with TRBJ2-1, with D tentatively TRBD2 (6 bases). Germline V gives CDR1 SGHRS, CDR2 YFSETQ. Trimming left V 1 base short and J 0 bases short, with 11 bases between. This CDR3 spans 16 amino acids. CDR3 amino acids: CASSLLGTGSYNEQFF. The CDR3 bases are TGCGCCAGCAGCTTGTTGGGGACTGGCTCCTACAATGAGCAGTTCTTC.

The genes are TRBV7-9 and TRBJ2-7; no definite D call. The CDR3 is 15 amino acids. The V gene's germline CDR1 is SEHNR and CDR2 FQNEAQ (reference sequence). Trimming removed 5 bases at V and 3 bases at J, with 17 bases between. The CDR3 sequence: CASSATALPYYEQYF. The CDR3 coding sequence is TGTGCCAGCAGCGCTACGGCTCTTCCCTACTACGAGCAGTACTTC.

Worth noting for this clone: The DNA is omitted, as the CDR3 cannot be located on it reliably, and the CDR3 follows TCRdb's listing. The chain is built from TRBV27 and TRBJ1-5. 15 amino acids form the CDR3, both terminal residues included. Germline CDR1 reads MNHEY; CDR2 reads SMNVEV (reference sequence). CDR3 region: CASSTSPMYNQPQHF.

The chain employs TRBV9 and TRBJ1-5; D gene ambiguous. Germline V gene data show CDR1 as SGDLS and CDR2 as YYNGEE. V shed 0 bases and J shed 7 bases, with 8 bases lying between them. This CDR3 has 13 residues. CDR3 sequence: CASSVGSIQPQHF. CDR3 sequence (DNA): TGTGCCAGCAGCGTAGGAAGTATCCAGCCCCAGCATTTT.

The J gene is TRBJ1-6, the V gene TRBV15, with 7 bases aligning to TRBD1. Looked up from germline, CDR1 is LNHNV and CDR2 is YYDKDF (reference sequence). The CDR3 totals 15 residues. The trim removed 4 bases at V and 2 bases at J, leaving 2 bases unmatched. CDR3 sequence: CATSTGGPYNSPLHF. Written as DNA, the CDR3 is TGTGCCACCAGCACAGGGGGGCCCTATAATTCACCCCTCCACTTT.

The chain recombines TRBV5-6 with TRBJ2-7; D may be TRBD2 (5 bases). The germline V gene has CDR1 SGHDT and CDR2 YYEEEE. Trimming left V 0 bases short and J 3 bases short, with 10 bases between. This CDR3 contains 14 residues. The CDR3 DNA sequence: TGTGCCAGCAGCTTGGCCCTAGCCATCTACGAGCAGTACTTC. Residues: CASSLALAIYEQYF.

The chain links TRBV10-3 to TRBJ2-3; no definite D call. Per germline, CDR1 ENHRY and CDR2 SYGVKD. Trimming removed 8 bases at V and 0 bases at J, with 12 bases between. The CDR3 loop spans 14 amino acids. CDR3 sequence: CAIGNPLSTDTQYF. The CDR3, as DNA: TGTGCCATCGGGAACCCTTTAAGCACAGATACGCAGTATTTT.

V is TRBV9 and J is TRBJ1-1; D ambiguous. In germline, CDR1 is SGDLS, CDR2 YYNGEE. Trimming left V 0 bases short and J 7 bases short, with 7 bases between. This CDR3 comprises 12 residues. DNA of the CDR3: TGTGCCAGCAGCGTAGCCCAAGGTGAAGCTTTCTTT. It codes for CASSVAQGEAFF.

This chain links TRBV11-2 with TRBJ2-6; D tentatively reads TRBD1 or TRBD2 (5 bases each). The CDR3 has 17 residues. The germline CDR1 and CDR2 sequences are SGHAT and FQNNGV. The germline V and J ends were trimmed by 7 bases and 0 bases, with 16 bases remaining between them. CDR3 residues: CASMGVTAHSGANVLTF. DNA of the CDR3: TGTGCCAGCATGGGGGTGACAGCACACTCTGGGGCCAACGTCCTGACTTTC. Full variable domain (remainder filled in from reference TRBV11-2 and TRBJ2-6): EAGVAQSPRYKIIEKRQSVAFWCNPISGHATLYWYQQILGQGPKLLIQFQNNGVVDDSQLPKDRFSAERLKGVDSTLKIQPAKLEDSAVYLCASMGVTAHSGANVLTFGAGSRLTVL.

This clone was observed a single time. The genes are TRBV27 and TRBJ2-2; unclear D gene. The CDR3 runs to 15 residues. V lost 3 bases and J 4 bases, leaving 12 bases between the germline ends. Looked up from germline, CDR1 is MNHEY and CDR2 is SMNVEV (reference sequence). CDR3 DNA sequence: TGTGCCAGCAGTTTCAGGTTTGTCGGCACCGGGGAGCTGTTTTTT. Translated, it gives CASSFRFVGTGELFF.

This clone was seen a few times. The genes are TRBV30 and TRBJ1-1, with D unresolved. Between the trimmed V and J ends, which lost 0 bases and 11 bases, there was a span of 13 bases. This CDR3 contains 12 residues. Germline V gene data show CDR1 as GTSNPN and CDR2 as SVGIG (reference sequence). CDR3 loop: CAWSVLGPAAFF. The CDR3 region has the DNA TGTGCCTGGAGTGTATTAGGGCCCGCGGCTTTCTTT.

The gene calls are TRBV4-3 and TRBJ2-1; possibly TRBD2 for D (6 bases). CDR1 and CDR2 (germline): LGHNA, YSLEER. V lost 0 bases and J 0 bases, leaving 9 bases between the germline ends. The CDR3 contains 16 residues. The CDR3 here is CASSQERDFSYNEQFF. The CDR3 DNA is TGCGCCAGCAGCCAAGAGCGGGATTTCTCCTACAATGAGCAGTTCTTC.

The table lists this clone with a count of one. V usage is TRBV14 and J usage is TRBJ1-1; TRBD1 is a possible D gene (5 bases). CDR1 is SGHDN and CDR2 is FVKESK in the germline V gene. Trimming pared 4 bases from V and 3 bases from J, leaving 12 bases between. The CDR3 is made up of 14 amino acids. In DNA, the CDR3 is TGTGCCAGCAGCCCCTGGGGACGACACACTGAAGCTTTCTTT. The encoded protein is CASSPWGRHTEAFF.